The source of this TCR beta chain is a study of blood T cell repertoires in COVID-19. Study information: COVID-19 samples collected from the United States, Italy and Spain covered acute and convalescent phases.

The Seattle patients joined while their infection was active and were tracked longitudinally afterward. The data were produced by immunoSEQ multiplex PCR, yet TCRdb's version contains in-frame clones alone and is incomplete. The table includes 40,000 to 45,000 clones, around 94% detected once. The CDR3 is 19 residues long. Per germline, CDR1 SNHLY and CDR2 FYNNEI. V was clipped by 5 bases and J by 0 bases; unmatched bases: 12. The chain links TRBV2 to TRBJ1-3, with 11 bases aligning to TRBD1. The TCR comes from a man between 45 and 60 years old with COVID-19, enrolled during active disease. Source material: peripheral blood. The CDR3 coding sequence is TGTGCCAGCAGTTTAATCCGGACAGGGGGCAAACGCTCTGGAAACACCATATATTTT. Translating gives CASSLIRTGGKRSGNTIYF.